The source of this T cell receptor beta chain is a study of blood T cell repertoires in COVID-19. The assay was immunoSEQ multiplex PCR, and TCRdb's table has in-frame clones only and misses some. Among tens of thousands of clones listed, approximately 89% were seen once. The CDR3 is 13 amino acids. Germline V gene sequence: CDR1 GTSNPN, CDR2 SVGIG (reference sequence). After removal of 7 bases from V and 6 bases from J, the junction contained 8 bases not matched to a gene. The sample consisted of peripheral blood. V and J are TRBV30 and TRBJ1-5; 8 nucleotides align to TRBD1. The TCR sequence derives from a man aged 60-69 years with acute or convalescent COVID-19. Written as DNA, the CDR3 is TGTGCCTCACAGACAGGGGTGGCTCAGCCCCAGCATTTT. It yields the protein CASQTGVAQPQHF.